This TCR beta chain is from a study of control samples from healthy donors and cancer patients. The repertoire was sequenced with immunoSEQ multiplex PCR; TCRdb's copy has only in-frame clones and lacks some. The sample includes around 140,000 clones, about 93% of them seen just once. CDR1 and CDR2 from the germline V gene are SNHLY and FYNNEI. The V segment lost 6 bases and the J segment 7 bases; nucleotides outside the gene matches: 7. The CDR3 is made up of 13 amino acids. The specimen sequenced was blood. The receptor comes from a man aged 35-49 years in good health. The chain joins TRBV2 to TRBJ1-1, with 8 bases aligning to TRBD1. CDR3 in amino acids: CASSAQGAGEAFF. CDR3 bases: TGTGCCAGCAGCGCCCAGGGGGCTGGTGAAGCTTTCTTT.